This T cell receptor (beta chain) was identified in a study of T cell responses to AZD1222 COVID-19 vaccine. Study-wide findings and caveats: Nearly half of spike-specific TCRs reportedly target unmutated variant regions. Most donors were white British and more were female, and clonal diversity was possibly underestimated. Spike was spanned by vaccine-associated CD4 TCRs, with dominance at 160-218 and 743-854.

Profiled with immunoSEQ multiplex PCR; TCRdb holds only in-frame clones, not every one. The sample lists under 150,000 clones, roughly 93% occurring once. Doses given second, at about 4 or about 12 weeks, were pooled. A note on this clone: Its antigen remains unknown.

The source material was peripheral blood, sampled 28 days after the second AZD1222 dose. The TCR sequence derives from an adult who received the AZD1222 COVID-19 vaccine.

CDR3 residues: CASSVAAAGTGELFF. The CDR3 nucleotides read TGTGCCAGCAGCGTAGCGGCGGCGGGCACCGGGGAGCTGTTTTTT. The genes are TRBV9 and TRBJ2-2; the D gene is possibly TRBD2 (5 bases). Germline V gene lookup returns CDR1 SGDLS and CDR2 YYNGEE. The CDR3 loop spans 15 amino acids. The V and J ends lost 0 bases and 4 bases respectively, with 10 bases between them. Full variable domain (remainder filled in from reference TRBV9 and TRBJ2-2): DSGVTQTPKHLITATGQRVTLRCSPRSGDLSVYWYQQSLDQGLQFLIQYYNGEERAKGNILERFSAQQFPDLHSELNLSSLELGDSALYFCASSVAAAGTGELFFGEGSRLTVL.